These T cell receptor beta chains were read from a single sample in a study of control samples from healthy donors and cancer patients. Sequencing was performed with immunoSEQ multiplex PCR; in TCRdb, only in-frame clones are kept and a portion is missing. The sample holds 150,000 to 200,000 clones; 85% to 95% are singletons and the top ten take 1.2% to 1.5%. The sequenced sample consisted of blood. The source of these receptors is a man between 25 and 39 years old in good health. Both conserved end residues are part of each CDR3. D genes are given only for firm matches. Clone size, where shown, is once, few, many, or a class for clones that have expanded.

j_call v_call d_call clone_size cdr3_aa cdr3_nt
TRBJ2-3 TRBV5-1 TRBD2 few CASSLTRGGADTQYF TGCGCCAGCAGCTTGACTCGCGGGGGGGCGGATACGCAGTATTTT
TRBJ1-1 TRBV19 NA NA CASSRPAYQNTEAFF TGTGCCAGTAGCCGACCAGCCTATCAAAACACTGAAGCTTTCTTT
TRBJ1-1 TRBV6-2/TRBV6-3 NA NA CASSQTLEAFF TGTGCCAGCAGCCAGACATTGGAAGCTTTCTTT
TRBJ1-2 TRBV19 TRBD1 NA CASSRGSATSGGYTF TGTGCCAGTAGCAGGGGGTCAGCTACCTCGGGTGGCTACACCTTC
TRBJ1-1 TRBV5-1 NA once CASSLGPLSDEAFF TGCGCCAGCAGCTTGGGACCGCTGTCGGACGAAGCTTTCTTT
TRBJ2-5 TRBV15 NA NA CATSRGTHPETQYF TGTGCCACCAGCAGAGGTACCCACCCAGAGACCCAGTACTTC
TRBJ1-5 TRBV6-5 NA NA CASSTTGNQPQHF TGTGCCAGCAGTACCACAGGAAATCAGCCCCAGCATTTT
TRBJ2-6 TRBV19 TRBD2 NA CASSTHLGGTGANVLTF TGTGCCAGTAGTACGCACCTGGGAGGGACTGGGGCCAACGTCCTGACTTTC
TRBJ2-5 TRBV3-1/TRBV3-2 TRBD2 once CASSRTSRETQYF TGTGCCAGCAGCCGGACTAGTCGGGAGACCCAGTACTTC
TRBJ2-7 TRBV30 NA once CAWGQSYEQYF TGTGCCTGGGGACAGTCCTACGAGCAGTACTTC
TRBJ1-5 TRBV19 NA NA CASSIWGGGWSNQPQHF TGTGCCAGTAGTATATGGGGTGGGGGTTGGAGCAATCAGCCCCAGCATTTT
TRBJ2-7 TRBV9 TRBD2 NA CASSVEAGVGEQYF TGTGCCAGCAGCGTAGAAGCGGGAGTGGGCGAGCAGTACTTC
TRBJ1-3 TRBV6-5 NA few CASSFEHTGNTIYF TGTGCCAGCAGTTTCGAACACACCGGAAACACCATATATTTT
TRBJ1-2 TRBV4-2 NA few CASSQVARGYTF TGTGCCAGCAGCCAAGTGGCTCGGGGCTACACCTTC
TRBJ1-2 TRBV30 NA once CAWSGGVNYGYTF TGTGCCTGGAGTGGGGGGGTGAACTATGGCTACACCTTC
TRBJ1-1 TRBV30 NA NA CAWILSGMNTEAFF TGTGCCTGGATATTATCGGGGATGAACACTGAAGCTTTCTTT
TRBJ1-2 TRBV6-6 NA NA CASSYAFSNGYTF TGTGCCAGCAGTTACGCTTTCAGCAATGGCTACACCTTC
TRBJ2-7 TRBV2 TRBD2 NA CAGAGGSSYEQYF TGTGCCGGGGCGGGGGGGAGCTCCTACGAGCAGTACTTC
TRBJ2-3 TRBV6-1 TRBD2 NA CASSENSWVAGGGDTQYF TGTGCCAGCAGTGAAAATAGTTGGGTAGCGGGAGGGGGAGATACGCAGTATTTT